This passage covers 27 T cell receptor beta chains from one sample sequenced in a study of vaccination effects on CD4 cells after COVID-19. Prior to sequencing, the ViraFEST assay stimulated PBMC with viral peptide pools, which expanded the antigen-specific CD4+ T cells. Following 10 days of culture, CD4+ T cells were isolated. Here immunoSEQ multiplex PCR was the method, and the copy in TCRdb shows in-frame clones only, minus some. The table includes over 50,000 clones, roughly 79% detected once. These TCRs' antigens remain unknown. Sequences were derived from CD4+ T cells from PBMCs cultured with HCoV-229E spike peptides, sampled before COVID-19 vaccination. The receptors come from a human donor who received a COVID-19 vaccine.

The chain employs TRBV24-1 and TRBJ2-5; tentatively, D is TRBD2 (5 bases). CDR1 and CDR2 from the germline V gene are KGHDR and SFDVKD. V lost 0 bases, J lost 3 bases, and 13 bases lay in between. This CDR3 contains 16 residues. The CDR3 is CATSDLRGDIKETQYF. The DNA for the CDR3 is TGTGCCACCAGTGATTTGCGGGGAGACATTAAAGAGACCCAGTACTTC.

The V call is TRBV3-1 (or the pseudogene TRBV3-2), the J call TRBJ2-7; no definite D call. V was pared by 1 base and J by 3 bases, with 13 bases between. Germline assignment: CDR1 LGHDT and CDR2 YNNKEL (reference sequence). The CDR3 is 15 residues long. The CDR3 DNA sequence: TGTGCCAGCAGCCAAGCCCCAGTCCGAGTCTACGAGCAGTACGTC. Translating gives CASSQAPVRVYEQYV.

The count of this clone is one. This chain joins TRBV7-3 and TRBJ2-5; the D call may be TRBD1 or TRBD2 (5 bases each). Trimming took off 4 bases at V and 4 bases at J, with 10 bases between the two ends. This CDR3 has 13 amino acids. Germline CDR1 SGHTA, CDR2 FQGTGA. CDR3 in amino acids: CASSYDSGETQYF. The CDR3 bases are TGTGCCAGCAGCTACGACAGCGGAGAGACCCAGTACTTC. The variable domain in full, completed from reference TRBV7-3 and TRBJ2-5, reads GAGVSQTPSNKVTEKGKYVELRCDPISGHTALYWYRQSLGQGPEFLIYFQGTGAADDSGLPNDRFFAVRPEGSVSTLKIQRTERGDSAVYLCASSYDSGETQYFGPGTRLLVL.

The rearrangement uses TRBV5-1 and TRBJ1-6; D perhaps matches TRBD1 (5 bases). V was shortened by 0 bases and J by 9 bases, with 7 bases between the two germline ends. The germline gives CDR1 SGHRS, CDR2 YFSETQ. The CDR3 contains 13 residues. CDR3 nucleotides: TGCGCCAGCAGCTTGGATGGGGGTTCACCCCTCCACTTT. This translates into CASSLDGGSPLHF.

This chain joins TRBV6-1 and TRBJ2-7; TRBD1 matches at 7 bases. In germline, CDR1 is MNHNS, CDR2 SASEGT. This CDR3 has 16 amino acids. The V segment lost 3 bases and the J segment 6 bases; nucleotides outside the gene matches: 14. The CDR3 sequence is CASSDKPPGQAGEQYV. The CDR3 region has the DNA TGTGCCAGCAGTGATAAACCCCCCGGACAGGCGGGCGAGCAGTACGTC.

This clone came up once. The J gene is TRBJ1-2, the V gene TRBV28; D is ambiguous. Germline assignment: CDR1 MDHEN and CDR2 SYDVKM. Trimming removed 1 base at V and 0 bases at J, with 6 bases between. The CDR3 is made up of 14 amino acids. CDR3: CASSLSGTNYGYTF. In DNA form, the CDR3 reads TGTGCCAGCAGTTTATCCGGGACTAACTATGGCTACACCTTC.

V is TRBV18 and J is TRBJ1-1; D remains ambiguous. Trimming took off 3 bases at V and 0 bases at J, with 5 bases between the two ends. CDR3 length: 13 amino acids. CDR1 is KGHSH and CDR2 is LQKENI in the germline V gene. The CDR3 DNA follows: TGTGCCAGCTCACCGACGATGAACACTGAAGCTTTCTTT. Protein: CASSPTMNTEAFF.

J is TRBJ2-7 and V is TRBV14; D uncertain. V was clipped by 0 bases and J by 7 bases, with 7 bases between them. The germline V gene has CDR1 SGHDN and CDR2 FVKESK. The CDR3 has 12 amino acids. The CDR3 region is CASSQDRQEQYV. CDR3 nucleotide sequence: TGTGCCAGCAGCCAAGATCGACAAGAGCAGTACGTC.

The chain is built from TRBV19 and TRBJ1-2; 8 nucleotides match TRBD1. V gave up 8 bases and J gave up 4 bases; unmatched junction bases: 12. CDR1 and CDR2 (germline): LNHDA, SQIVND (reference sequence). The CDR3 runs to 15 residues. The CDR3 spells CASVNRDRRVYGYTF. The CDR3 DNA sequence: TGTGCCAGTGTAAACCGGGACAGGAGGGTCTATGGCTACACCTTC.

The chain uses TRBV11-2 and TRBJ2-7, with D possibly being TRBD2 (5 bases). The V gene lost 6 bases and the J gene lost 7 bases, with 19 bases spanning the gap. The germline V gene has CDR1 SGHAT and CDR2 FQNNGV. CDR3 length: 14 amino acids. DNA for the CDR3: TGTGCCAGCAGGCGCTCCGGGGTTCAGAAGGAGCAGTACGTC. Its translation is CASRRSGVQKEQYV.

V usage is TRBV6-6 and J usage is TRBJ2-5; 7 nucleotides match TRBD1. The CDR3 runs to 15 residues. Per the germline V gene, CDR1 is MNHNY and CDR2 is SVGAGI (reference sequence). V lost 2 bases, J lost 1 base, and 4 bases stayed unmatched. Here the CDR3 DNA reads TGTGCCAGCAGTTACGGGGACAGCCCCCAAGAGACCCAGTACTTC. Protein sequence: CASSYGDSPQETQYF.

The chain has TRBV30 and TRBJ1-1; D gene ambiguous. In germline, CDR1 is GTSNPN, CDR2 SVGIG (reference sequence). V gave up 3 bases and J gave up 5 bases, with 7 bases separating them. The CDR3 covers 11 residues. The CDR3 sequence: CAWRLRTEAFF. The DNA for the CDR3 is TGTGCCTGGAGGTTAAGGACTGAAGCTTTCTTT.

This sequence joins TRBV18 and TRBJ2-7, with 12 positions matching TRBD1. The CDR3 is made up of 15 amino acids. The germline gives CDR1 KGHSH, CDR2 LQKENI. Germline trimming cut 3 bases from V and 3 bases from J; bases unmatched to any gene: 3. The CDR3 here is CASSPGTGGGYEQYV. The DNA for the CDR3 is TGTGCCAGCTCACCCGGGACAGGGGGCGGCTACGAGCAGTACGTC.

Only one count was recorded for this clone. The V call is TRBV28, the J call TRBJ1-5; possibly TRBD1 for D (6 bases). The CDR3 spans 13 residues. Deletions cut 6 bases from V and 4 bases from J, with 10 bases between. Germline V lookup: CDR1 MDHEN, CDR2 SYDVKM. The CDR3 DNA sequence: TGTGCCAGCAGCCCGGGGGCAAATCAGCCCCAGCATTTT. Translating gives CASSPGANQPQHF.

A few counts support this clone. V is TRBV12-3 or TRBV12-4 and J is TRBJ2-6, with unresolved D. CDR3 length: 13 amino acids. Trimming took off 3 bases at V and 4 bases at J, with 4 bases between the two ends. The chain's CDR3 is CASSFAGANVLTF. In DNA form, the CDR3 reads TGTGCCAGCAGTTTCGCAGGGGCCAACGTCCTGACTTTC.

The chain uses TRBV28 and TRBJ2-4, with D possibly being TRBD1 or TRBD2 (6 bases each). CDR1 is MDHEN and CDR2 is SYDVKM in the germline V gene. The CDR3 runs 16 residues. V was trimmed by 6 bases and J by 1 base, leaving 16 bases between them. The CDR3 DNA reads TGTGCCAGCAGCCCTGGCTGGGGGGCGGCCAAAAACATTCAGTACTTC. This codes for CASSPGWGAAKNIQYF.

The chain uses TRBV7-3 and TRBJ2-2; D is undetermined. Per germline, CDR1 SGHTA and CDR2 FQGTGA. V was shortened by 2 bases and J by 5 bases, with 12 bases between the two germline ends. This CDR3 is built from 15 residues. CDR3 residues: CASSLSVGTTGELFF. CDR3 nucleotides: TGTGCCAGCAGCTTATCGGTCGGTACTACCGGGGAGCTGTTTTTT.

V is TRBV7-9 and J is TRBJ1-4, with 9 nucleotides matching TRBD1. Per germline, CDR1 SEHNR and CDR2 FQNEAQ (reference sequence). The CDR3 spans 16 residues. V was clipped by 1 base and J by 7 bases; unmatched bases: 7. The CDR3 reads CASSLGSGTGSEKLFF. The CDR3 DNA follows: TGTGCCAGCAGCTTAGGATCCGGGACAGGGTCTGAAAAACTGTTTTTT.

This clone appeared a few times. The rearrangement links TRBV14 to TRBJ2-3, with 14 bases lining up with TRBD2. CDR1 and CDR2 from the germline V gene are SGHDN and FVKESK. V trimming: 4 bases; J trimming: 2 bases; junction bases outside the gene matches: 2. This CDR3 is built from 16 residues. As DNA, the CDR3 is TGTGCCAGCAGCCGGACTAGCGGGGGGTACACAGATACGCAGTATTTT. It translates to CASSRTSGGYTDTQYF.

Here the CDR3 reads CATGRGSYNEQFF. The CDR3 DNA reads TGTGCCACGGGTAGGGGCTCCTACAATGAGCAGTTCTTC. The chain couples TRBV24-1 to TRBJ2-1; D might be TRBD1 (5 bases). The germline V and J ends were trimmed by 10 bases and 0 bases, with 9 bases remaining between them. The CDR3 is made up of 13 amino acids. Germline V lookup: CDR1 KGHDR, CDR2 SFDVKD.

The V and J genes are TRBV5-1 and TRBJ2-5, with D uncertain. The CDR3 spans 14 residues. The germline V gene encodes CDR1 SGHRS and CDR2 YFSETQ. V was cut by 2 bases and J by 2 bases, with 10 bases left in between. The CDR3 spells CASSFQRPQETQYF. CDR3 sequence (DNA): TGCGCCAGCAGCTTTCAACGGCCACAAGAGACCCAGTACTTC.

The chain combines TRBV9 with TRBJ2-2, with 7 bases aligning to TRBD1. The CDR3 extends over 18 amino acids. With 5 bases clipped from V and 1 base from J, the junction kept 14 bases outside the gene matches. The germline CDR1 and CDR2 sequences are SGDLS and YYNGEE. The CDR3 protein is CASSPQDGQALNTGELFF. Here the CDR3 DNA reads TGTGCCAGCAGTCCTCAAGATGGACAGGCCCTGAACACCGGGGAGCTGTTTTTT.

This clone has more than one count but fewer than ten. The chain joins TRBV24-1 to TRBJ2-5; the D call may be TRBD1 or TRBD2 (7 bases each). The CDR3 loop spans 13 amino acids. The germline V and J ends were trimmed by 10 bases and 2 bases, with 13 bases remaining between them. CDR1 and CDR2 from the germline V gene are KGHDR and SFDVKD. CDR3 DNA sequence: TGTGCCACACAGGGGAGGGGGCAAGAGACCCAGTACTTC. Amino acid sequence: CATQGRGQETQYF.

The V and J genes are TRBV9 and TRBJ2-2; no firm D call. Trimming removed 3 bases from V and 0 bases from J, with 6 bases in between. CDR3 size: 14 residues. Germline V gene data show CDR1 as SGDLS and CDR2 as YYNGEE. The CDR3 nucleotides read TGTGCCAGCAGCGCAACTCCGAACACCGGGGAGCTGTTTTTT. It is translated as CASSATPNTGELFF.

The V call is TRBV13, the J call TRBJ2-1; 9 bases are a match to TRBD2. The CDR3 length is 18 residues. CDR1 and CDR2 (germline): PRHDT, FYEKMQ (reference sequence). V was clipped by 4 bases and J by 0 bases; unmatched bases: 10. CDR3 amino acids: CASSSPVAGARSYNEQFF. CDR3 nucleotide sequence: TGTGCCAGCAGCTCCCCCGTAGCGGGGGCACGCTCCTACAATGAGCAGTTCTTC.

The rearrangement uses TRBV19 and TRBJ1-6; 8 positions agree with TRBD1. The CDR3 has 14 residues. The trim removed 7 bases at V and 6 bases at J, leaving 5 bases unmatched. CDR1 LNHDA and CDR2 SQIVND come from the germline V gene (reference sequence). In DNA, the CDR3 is TGTGCCAGTACCTGGGACAGGACTAATTCACCCCTCCACTTT. Translation gives CASTWDRTNSPLHF. The full variable domain, completed using reference TRBV19 and TRBJ1-6, is DGGITQSPKYLFRKEGQNVTLSCEQNLNHDAMYWYRQDPGQGLRLIYYSQIVNDFQKGDIAEGYSVSREKKESFPLTVTSAQKNPTAFYLCASTWDRTNSPLHFGNGTRLTVT.

The V call is TRBV4-1, the J call TRBJ2-5, with 7 nucleotides matching TRBD2. Germline-derived CDR1 and CDR2 are MGHRA and YSYEKL. J gave up 2 bases and V 4 bases, and 1 base lay outside the gene matches. The CDR3 loop spans 13 amino acids. As DNA, the CDR3 is TGCGCCAGCAGCCGGGGGGGGCAAGAGACCCAGTACTTC. Its protein product is CASSRGGQETQYF.